Given below is one T cell receptor beta chain in context. The specificity of this receptor is unknown. Base qualities are not at hand, and no much larger clone is one base apart. V lost 5 bases and J lost 4 bases; the stretch between them is 18 bases long. Its CDR3 holds 16 amino acids, cysteine through phenylalanine. Here the CDR3 DNA is all that survives: 48 bases in frame from base 1. CDR1 and CDR2, looked up from the germline V gene (reference sequence), are SEHNR and FQNEAQ. This sample stems from a study of T cell responses to AZD1222 COVID-19 vaccine (dated by TCRdb to 2020 to 2022). At the level of the whole study: Because spike-specific TCR depth and breadth did not differ between the two schedules, AZD1222 recipients who got a second dose at roughly 4 weeks were pooled with those who got a second dose at roughly 12 weeks. A total of around 240 trial participants underwent TCR sequencing, of whom roughly 210 had received two doses of AZD1222 and approximately 25 had received two doses of the MenACWY control vaccine. Trial participants were enrolled by age into subgroups of 18-55, 56-69 and 70-plus years, and around 150, 28 and 57 TCR-sequenced participants, respectively, were included in these subgroups.

The paper's findings and limits, for the study overall: The 56-69-year group was small, and its depth increase did not reach significance, likely because of low power. Participants were mostly white British and included more females than males, and it was suggested by the authors that clonal diversity may have been underestimated. Conclusions about previously exposed vaccinees were limited because only five to seven AZD1222 recipients were SARS-CoV-2 seropositive at baseline. No day 14 peak-response samples were available, so repertoires were characterized only after the peak T cell response. Epitopes outside the regions mutated in the B.1.351 and B.1.1.7 variants were reportedly recognized by nearly half of the unique spike-specific TCRs. Vaccine-associated CD4 TCRs spanned the whole spike protein, with dominant responses in regions 160-218 and 743-854. After two AZD1222 doses, both the breadth and the depth of spike-specific TCRs were significantly higher than at day 0 and than in MenACWY recipients.

The CDR3 regions of human TCRbeta chains were analyzed by immunosequencing. Regarding the original processing steps: TCRs in the repertoires were compared against a reference library of SARS-CoV-2-specific TCRs that had been generated with the MIRA antigen-specificity platform. Breadth was defined as the fraction of unique TCRs that were SARS-CoV-2-associated. Depth was defined as the fraction of total T cells that were SARS-CoV-2-associated. Using the MIRA data, every spike-specific TCR was mapped to the spike region that the TCR reacted to and assigned to either a CD4 or a CD8 class. Log10-transformed breadth and depth values were compared by one-way ANOVA with Sidak's multiple comparisons tests. Imported from immuneACCESS, the table was reduced by TCRdb to in-frame sequences with V and J called. These copies leave out some clones; in studies compared against another copy, an unresolved V gene accounts for under half, and the cause of the remainder is not known. That table gives V, J and clone size, and the DNA gave D and trimming. In this sample the table shows roughly 120,000 clones, about nine tenths of which occur a single time. Of the sample, around 4.5% is held by the ten largest clones.

Reading the label with the study, this specimen's time point is: baseline before first vaccination. The vaccinee samples were drawn from two UK trials, COV001 and COV002, one of which was a single-blind randomized controlled phase 2/3 trial testing AZD1222 (ChAdOx1 nCoV-19) in healthy adults. For TCRbeta chain sequencing, PBMC samples were collected from trial participants at day 0 and at day 28 after the second dose. This specimen consisted of peripheral blood, obtained on day 0 of AZD1222 vaccination. The sequence is built from TRBV7-9 and TRBJ1-5, with no D gene named confidently. The sequence came from an adult in good health. CDR3 protein: CASSQLGPGSNQPQHF. The nucleotides read TGTGCCAGCAGCCAGCTAGGCCCGGGGAGTAATCAGCCCCAGCATTTT.